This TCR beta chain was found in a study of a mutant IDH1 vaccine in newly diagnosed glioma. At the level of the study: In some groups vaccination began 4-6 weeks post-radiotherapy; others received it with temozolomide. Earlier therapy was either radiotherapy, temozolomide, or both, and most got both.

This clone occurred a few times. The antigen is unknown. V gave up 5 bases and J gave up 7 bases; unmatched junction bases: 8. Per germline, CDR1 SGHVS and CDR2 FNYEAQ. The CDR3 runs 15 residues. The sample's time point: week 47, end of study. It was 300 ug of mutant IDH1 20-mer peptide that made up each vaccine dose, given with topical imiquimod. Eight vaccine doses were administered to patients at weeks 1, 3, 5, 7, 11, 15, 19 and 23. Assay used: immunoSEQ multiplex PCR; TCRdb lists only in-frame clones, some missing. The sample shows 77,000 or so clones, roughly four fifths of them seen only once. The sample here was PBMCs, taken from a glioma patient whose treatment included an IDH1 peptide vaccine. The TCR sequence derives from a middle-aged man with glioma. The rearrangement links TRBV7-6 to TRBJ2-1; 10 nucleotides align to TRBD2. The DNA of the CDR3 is TGTGCCAGCAGCAAAAGCGGGGGGGCTAGTAATGAGCAGTTCTTC. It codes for CASSKSGGASNEQFF.